The clone carrying this T cell receptor (beta chain) has just a few counts. This entry is derived from a study of T cells after yellow fever vaccination. Trimming stripped 11 bases from V and 1 base from J, with 9 bases between. Germline CDR1 is MGHDK and CDR2 is SYGVNS. The length of the CDR3 is 13 residues. TCRdb used MiXCR to reprocess the 5' RACE reads, holding one entry per CDR3 protein. The repertoire includes some 560,000 distinct CDR3 sequences, around 21% of them detected once, and approximately 14% sits in the top ten. This clonotype originated in a man aged 25 to 40 who received the YFV17D yellow fever vaccine. J is TRBJ2-6 and V is TRBV25-1; weak D call: TRBD2 (5 bases). Sequences were derived from PBMCs, sampled 15 days after the yellow fever booster vaccination. CDR3 region: CAARESGANVLTF. The DNA for the CDR3 is TGTGCCGCGAGGGAATCTGGGGCCAACGTCCTGACTTTC. Full variable domain (remainder filled in from reference TRBV25-1 and TRBJ2-6): EADIYQTPRYLVIGTGKKITLECSQTMGHDKMYWYQQDPGMELHLIHYSYGVNSTEKGDLSSESTVSRIRTEHFPLTLESARPSHTSQYLCAARESGANVLTFGAGSRLTVL.